The rows below give T cell receptor beta chains drawn from one sample of a study of OX40 agonist ivuxolimab in advanced cancers. The data were produced by immunoSEQ multiplex PCR, yet TCRdb's version contains in-frame clones alone and is incomplete. The sample shows about 46,000 clones, 88% of them seen only once. Sequenced material: CD4+ or CD8+ T cells sorted from blood, taken in a trial of the OX40 agonist ivuxolimab. These receptors came from an adult with an advanced solid tumor such as melanoma, head and neck, liver or kidney cancer. Both conserved end residues are part of each CDR3. The order of the fields is V gene, J gene, D gene, clone size, CDR3 DNA, CDR3 protein. A D gene is named only where the DNA matches it firmly. Some rows have no size entry. The others give once, few or many, or a class for an expanded clone.

TRBV7-8	TRBJ2-5	TRBD1	.	TGTGCCAGCAGCTTAGCGTTTTCCAGGGCCATCAGGGGGGAGACCCAGTACTTC	CASSLAFSRAIRGETQYF
TRBV5-1	TRBJ1-2	TRBD1	.	TGCGCCAGCAGCTTGAGTGCCGGGACAGAAATCTACACCTTC	CASSLSAGTEIYTF
TRBV28	TRBJ1-2	TRBD1	.	TGTGCCAGCAGTTTGACAGGGTTTCAGGGCTATGGCTACACCTTC	CASSLTGFQGYGYTF
TRBV5-1	TRBJ1-6	.	.	TGCGCCAGCAGCTTGGCCGGGTATTCACCCCTCCACTTT	CASSLAGYSPLHF
TRBV6-5	TRBJ1-2	.	.	TGTGCCAGCAGTTACGGGATGGGGTTCTCTGGCTACACCTTC	CASSYGMGFSGYTF
TRBV7-7	TRBJ2-2	.	.	TGTGCTAGCAGCTTAGGCCATAACACCGGGGAGCTGTTTTTT	CASSLGHNTGELFF
TRBV7-9	TRBJ2-7	.	.	TGTGCCAGCACCCCGGTCCCGACGGGGTCCTACGAGCAGTACTTC	CASTPVPTGSYEQYF
TRBV7-9	TRBJ2-1	TRBD2	.	TGTGCCAGCAGCCCAGTACTTAGCGGGAGGGTTAATGAGCAGTTCTTC	CASSPVLSGRVNEQFF
TRBV27	TRBJ2-4	TRBD2	few	TGTGCCAGCGCCCTCGGGGGGGCCAAAAACATTCAGTACTTC	CASALGGAKNIQYF
TRBV4-1	TRBJ1-2	.	few	TGCGCCAGCAGCCAAGCCGCGGGGTTCTATGGCTACACCTTC	CASSQAAGFYGYTF
TRBV4-2	TRBJ2-7	TRBD2	.	TGTGCCAGCAGCCAAGACTCAGGCGCTAGCGGGAGAACCGAGCAGTACTTC	CASSQDSGASGRTEQYF
TRBV27	TRBJ2-7	.	.	TGTGCCAGCAGTTCTCGTTTTGGCATCTCCTACGAGCAGTACTTC	CASSSRFGISYEQYF
TRBV7-2	TRBJ2-2	.	.	TGTGCCAGCAGCTTAGGAGTGGGGGCCGGGGAGCTGTTTTTT	CASSLGVGAGELFF
TRBV7-3	TRBJ2-1	.	.	TGTGCCAGCAGCGGGGCTGGGTGGGGCAATGAGCAGTTCTTC	CASSGAGWGNEQFF
TRBV27	TRBJ2-7	TRBD1	.	TGTGCCAGACCAAGGAGACAGGGGGCTGAGCAGTACTTC	CARPRRQGAEQYF
TRBV11-2	TRBJ1-1	.	.	TGTGCCAGCAGCTTAGAGGGAAACACTGAAGCTTTCTTT	CASSLEGNTEAFF
TRBV9	TRBJ2-1	.	.	TGTGCCAGCAGCGCTAGCCCCACATCCTACAATGAGCAGTTCTTC	CASSASPTSYNEQFF
TRBV6-5	TRBJ1-6	.	.	TGTGCCAGCGGAGGCGGCCAGGATTCACCCCTCCACTTT	CASGGGQDSPLHF
TRBV5-1	TRBJ2-5	TRBD1	many	TGCGCCAGCAGCCTAACTAGTGGACAGGGGGCGCGTCAGTACTTC	CASSLTSGQGARQYF
TRBV7-9	TRBJ2-7	.	.	TGTGCCAGCAGCATACGGGACGAGCAGTACTTC	CASSIRDEQYF
TRBV10-3	TRBJ1-6	TRBD1	few	TGTGCCATCAGGGAGACAGGGGGCGACGGTTCACCCCTCCACTTT	CAIRETGGDGSPLHF
TRBV10-1	TRBJ2-2	.	.	TGCGCCAGCAGTGCCGACGGAGACACCGGGGAGCTGTTTTTT	CASSADGDTGELFF
TRBV6-5	TRBJ1-4	.	.	TGTGCCAGCAGTCGGGGGATAGCAGAAGAAAAACTGTTTTTT	CASSRGIAEEKLFF
TRBV5-5	TRBJ2-7	TRBD1	.	TGTGCCAGCAGCTTGGGGTTCCCGGGACAGACCTACGAGCAGTACTTC	CASSLGFPGQTYEQYF
TRBV9	TRBJ2-2	.	.	TGTGCCAGCAGCCCTCAGGGAAACACCGGGGAGCTGTTTTTT	CASSPQGNTGELFF
TRBV13	TRBJ2-7	.	once	TGTGCCAGCAGCACGTCCCGACAACCCTACGAGCAGTACTTC	CASSTSRQPYEQYF
TRBV18	TRBJ2-7	TRBD1	.	TGTGCCAGCTCAAGGGACAGGGTAACCTACGAGCAGTACTTC	CASSRDRVTYEQYF
TRBV4-3	TRBJ2-2	.	once	TGCGCCAGCAGCCAAGAGGCCGGGGAGCTGTTTTTT	CASSQEAGELFF
TRBV7-6	TRBJ2-7	TRBD1	.	TGTGCCAGCAGCAAGAGGACAGGTACCGACGAGCAGTACTTC	CASSKRTGTDEQYF
TRBV7-2	TRBJ2-7	.	.	TGTGCCAGCAGCTCCAGGGGGGGACAGCAGTACTTC	CASSSRGGQQYF
TRBV10-2	TRBJ2-7	TRBD2	.	TGCGCCAGCAGTGAAACTAGCGGCTACGAGCAGTACTTC	CASSETSGYEQYF
TRBV11-3	TRBJ2-7	TRBD1	.	TGTGCCAGCAGCTTAGGGAGCTTGACAGGGTCGATTCACGAGCAGTACTTC	CASSLGSLTGSIHEQYF
TRBV13	TRBJ2-7	.	.	TGTGCCAGCAGCTTAGGAGACGAGCAGTACTTC	CASSLGDEQYF
TRBV28	TRBJ1-5	TRBD1	.	TGTGCCAGCACTATACCGGACAGGGGGCACCAGCCCCAGCATTTT	CASTIPDRGHQPQHF
TRBV5-1	TRBJ2-7	.	.	TGCGCCAGCAGCTTGGATCCGGGGCAGGGGGGAGTTGGGCACTACTTC	CASSLDPGQGGVGHYF
TRBV7-2	TRBJ2-7	TRBD1	.	TGTGCCAGCAGCCGTACAGGGGAAGGACTCTACGAGCAGTACTTC	CASSRTGEGLYEQYF
TRBV5-4	TRBJ2-3	TRBD2	.	TGTGCCAGCAGCCCTGGACTAGCGGTGACAGATACGCAGTATTTT	CASSPGLAVTDTQYF
TRBV27	TRBJ2-3	.	.	TGTGCCAGCGGAAGGGCGCCCCTGAACACAGATACGCAGTATTTT	CASGRAPLNTDTQYF
TRBV18	TRBJ1-4	.	.	TGTGCCAGCTCACCGCGGACAGAGAATAATGAAAAACTGTTTTTT	CASSPRTENNEKLFF
TRBV7-9	TRBJ2-1	.	.	TGTGCCAGCAGCTTAGGTTCGGACTACAATGAGCAGTTCTTC	CASSLGSDYNEQFF
TRBV9	TRBJ1-2	.	.	TGTGCCAGCAGCGCAGGTAGAAACTATGGCTACACCTTC	CASSAGRNYGYTF
TRBV12-5	TRBJ2-1	TRBD1	.	TGTGCTAGTGGTCAGGGGGACAGTCAGTTCTTC	CASGQGDSQFF
TRBV2	TRBJ2-5	TRBD2	.	TGTGCCAGCAGTGCGAACGGGGGGGACCAAGAGACCCAGTACTTC	CASSANGGDQETQYF
TRBV7-9	TRBJ1-1	.	.	TGTGCCAGCAGCTTCTTGGAGAACACTGAAGCTTTCTTT	CASSFLENTEAFF
TRBV27	TRBJ2-3	TRBD1	medium-sized	TGTGCCAGCAGTTCCAGGGGGCGGTGGGATACGCAGTATTTT	CASSSRGRWDTQYF
TRBV27	TRBJ2-7	TRBD1	.	TGTGCCGCCGGCCGGGGACAGGCCTACGAGCAGTACTTC	CAAGRGQAYEQYF
TRBV4-2	TRBJ2-1	.	.	TGTGCCAGCAGCCATCACATAGCCTATGAGCAGTTCTTC	CASSHHIAYEQFF
TRBV7-3	TRBJ2-7	.	.	TGTGCCAGCAGCTTAAGCCTCGGGCAGGTAGCCTACGAGCAGTACTTC	CASSLSLGQVAYEQYF
TRBV5-8	TRBJ2-2	TRBD2	.	TGTGCCAGCAGCTTTAGCGGGAGAGGGACCGGGGAGCTGTTTTTT	CASSFSGRGTGELFF
TRBV2	TRBJ1-5	.	.	TGTGCCAGCAGGGGGGACGGGAATCAGCCCCAGCATTTT	CASRGDGNQPQHF
TRBV4-1	TRBJ1-4	TRBD1	.	TGCGCCAGCAGCCAAGGACAGGGGATATACGAAAAACTGTTTTTT	CASSQGQGIYEKLFF
TRBV7-6	TRBJ2-1	.	.	TGTGCCAGCAGCGGACGGCCGGCCAACGAGCAGTTCTTC	CASSGRPANEQFF
TRBV5-1	TRBJ2-7	.	.	TGCGCCAGCAGCCAAGTGGGTGGTTCTTACTACGAGCAGTACTTC	CASSQVGGSYYEQYF
TRBV5-8	TRBJ1-2	.	once	TGTGCCAGCAGCGCGCCGCTTGGACGGGACCTTACGGGCGGCTACACCTTC	CASSAPLGRDLTGGYTF
TRBV10-3	TRBJ2-1	.	once	TGTGCCATCAGTGAGGAAGGGGGCTACAATGAGCAGTTCTTC	CAISEEGGYNEQFF
TRBV10-2	TRBJ2-7	.	.	TGCGCCAGCAGTGAAGACTTCGAGCAGTACTTC	CASSEDFEQYF
TRBV7-3	TRBJ2-3	TRBD1	.	TGTGCCAGCAGCGCGCTCCCGGGACAGAGCACAGATACGCAGTATTTT	CASSALPGQSTDTQYF
TRBV7-9	TRBJ2-3	TRBD2	.	TGTGCCAGCAGCACGGGACTAGTAAGGCAAAATACGCAGTATTTT	CASSTGLVRQNTQYF
TRBV6-1	TRBJ2-3	.	.	TGTGCCAGCAGTGTGACAGCCCAGCACACAGATACGCAGTATTTT	CASSVTAQHTDTQYF